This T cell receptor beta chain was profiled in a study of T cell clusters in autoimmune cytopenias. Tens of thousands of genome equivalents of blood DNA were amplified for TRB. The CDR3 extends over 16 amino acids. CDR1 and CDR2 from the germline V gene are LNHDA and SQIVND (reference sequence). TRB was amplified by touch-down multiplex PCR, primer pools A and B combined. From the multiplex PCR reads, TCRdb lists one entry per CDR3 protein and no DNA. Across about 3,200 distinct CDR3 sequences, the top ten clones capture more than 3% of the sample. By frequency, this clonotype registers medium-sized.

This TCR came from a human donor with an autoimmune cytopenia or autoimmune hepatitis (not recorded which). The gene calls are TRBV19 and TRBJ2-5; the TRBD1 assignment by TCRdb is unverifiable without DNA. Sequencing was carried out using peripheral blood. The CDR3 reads CASSPTGTRMGETQYF.